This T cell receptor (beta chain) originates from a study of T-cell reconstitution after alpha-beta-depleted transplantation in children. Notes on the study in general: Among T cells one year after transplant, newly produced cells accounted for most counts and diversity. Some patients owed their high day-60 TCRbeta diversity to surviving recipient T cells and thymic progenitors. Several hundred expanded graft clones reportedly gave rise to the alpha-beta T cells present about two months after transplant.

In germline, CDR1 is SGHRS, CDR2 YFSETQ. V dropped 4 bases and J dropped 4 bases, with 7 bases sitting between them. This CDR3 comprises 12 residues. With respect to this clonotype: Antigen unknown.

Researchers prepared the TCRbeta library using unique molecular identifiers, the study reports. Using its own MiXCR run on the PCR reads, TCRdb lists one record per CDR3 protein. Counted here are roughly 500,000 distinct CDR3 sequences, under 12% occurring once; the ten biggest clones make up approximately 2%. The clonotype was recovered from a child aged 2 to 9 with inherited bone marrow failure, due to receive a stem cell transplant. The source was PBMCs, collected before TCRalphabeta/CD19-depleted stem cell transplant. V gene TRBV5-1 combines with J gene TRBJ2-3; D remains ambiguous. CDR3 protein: CASSQFPDTQYF. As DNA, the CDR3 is TGCGCCAGCAGCCAATTTCCAGATACGCAGTATTTT.